This T cell receptor (beta chain) was recovered during a study of tumor and adjacent non-tumor tissue in lung cancer. Study as a whole: Patients comprised 12 adenocarcinoma, a couple of squamous cell carcinoma and 1 small cell lung cancer. Each sample yielded 4 million to 5 million productive TCRbeta reads on average. Study conclusions and caveats: TCR diversity was significantly greater in tumor than normal lung tissue.

Germline values: CDR1 SGHDT, CDR2 YYEEEE. The CDR3 contains 15 residues. Trimming took 9 bases from V and 5 from J, leaving 23 bases between them. No cell sorting was done before RNA was extracted from the tissue. This non-tumor lung sample came from over 3 cm beyond the tumor edge. Chemotherapy-naive patients with new lung cancer underwent thoracic surgery in China, August–late 2014. A modified ARM-PCR protocol with three rounds of nested PCR amplified TCRbeta. From the multiplex PCR reads, TCRdb called clonotypes with MiXCR, one entry per CDR3 protein. The sample contains 40,000 to 45,000 distinct CDR3 sequences, over 55% of which appear only once. On this clonotype: Its matching antigen is unknown.

The chain is built from TRBV5-6 and TRBJ2-5; D is possibly TRBD2 (6 bases). The source is a man aged 50-59 years with non-small cell lung cancer. The source material was distant non-tumor lung tissue. The CDR3 DNA reads TGTGCCAACAGTCTTAGCGGAAGGGCCGACGAGACCCAGTACTTC. Residues: CANSLSGRADETQYF.